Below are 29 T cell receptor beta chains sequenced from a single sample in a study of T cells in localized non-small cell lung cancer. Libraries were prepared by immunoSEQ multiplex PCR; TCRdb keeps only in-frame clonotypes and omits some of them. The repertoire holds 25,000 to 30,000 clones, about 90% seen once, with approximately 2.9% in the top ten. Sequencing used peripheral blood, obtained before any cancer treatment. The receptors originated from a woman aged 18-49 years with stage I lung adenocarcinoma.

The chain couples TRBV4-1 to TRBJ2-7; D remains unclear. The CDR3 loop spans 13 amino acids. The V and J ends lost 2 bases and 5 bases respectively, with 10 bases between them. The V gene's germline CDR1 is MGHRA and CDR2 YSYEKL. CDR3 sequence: CASSQTPLDEQYF. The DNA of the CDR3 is TGCGCCAGCAGCCAAACCCCTTTGGACGAGCAGTACTTC.

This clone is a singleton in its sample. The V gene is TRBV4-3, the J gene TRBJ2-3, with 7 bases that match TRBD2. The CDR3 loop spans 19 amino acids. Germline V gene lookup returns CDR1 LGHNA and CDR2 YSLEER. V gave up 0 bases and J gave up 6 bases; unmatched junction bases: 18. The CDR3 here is CASSQDKTTGGRGADTQYF. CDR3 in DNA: TGCGCCAGCAGCCAAGATAAAACGACGGGAGGCCGTGGGGCGGATACGCAGTATTTT.

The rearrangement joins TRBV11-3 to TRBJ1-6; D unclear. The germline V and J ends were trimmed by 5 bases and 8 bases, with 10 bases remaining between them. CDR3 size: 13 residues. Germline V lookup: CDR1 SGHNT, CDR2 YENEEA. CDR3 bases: TGTGCCAGCAGCCCCAATTATGATTCACCCCTCCACTTT. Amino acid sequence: CASSPNYDSPLHF.

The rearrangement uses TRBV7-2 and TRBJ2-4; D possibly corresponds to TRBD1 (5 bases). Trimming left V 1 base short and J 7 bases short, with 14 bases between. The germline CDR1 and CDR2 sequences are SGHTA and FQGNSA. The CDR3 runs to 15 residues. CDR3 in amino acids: CASSLGLGAVNIQYF. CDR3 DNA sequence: TGTGCCAGCAGCTTAGGGCTTGGGGCGGTGAACATTCAGTACTTC.

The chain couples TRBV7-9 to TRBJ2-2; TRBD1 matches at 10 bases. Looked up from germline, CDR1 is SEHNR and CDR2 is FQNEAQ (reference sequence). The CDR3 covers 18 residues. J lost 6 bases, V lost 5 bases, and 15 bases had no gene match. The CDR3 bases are TGTGCCAGCAGCGCCACCCGGGGGGGACAGGGGATGTCCGGGGAGCTGTTTTTT. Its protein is CASSATRGGQGMSGELFF.

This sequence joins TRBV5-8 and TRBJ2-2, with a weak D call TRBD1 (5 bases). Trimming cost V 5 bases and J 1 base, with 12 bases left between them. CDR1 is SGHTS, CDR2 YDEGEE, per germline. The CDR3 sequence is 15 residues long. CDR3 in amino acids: CASSSRQLNTGELFF. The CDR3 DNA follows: TGTGCCAGCAGTTCTCGACAGTTGAACACCGGGGAGCTGTTTTTT.

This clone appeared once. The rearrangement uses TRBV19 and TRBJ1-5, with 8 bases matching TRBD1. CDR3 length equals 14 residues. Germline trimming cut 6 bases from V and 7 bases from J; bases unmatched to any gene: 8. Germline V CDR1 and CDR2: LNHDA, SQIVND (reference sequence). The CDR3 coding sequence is TGTGCCAGTAGGGTCAGGGGGCTTGAACAGCCCCAGCATTTT. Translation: CASRVRGLEQPQHF.

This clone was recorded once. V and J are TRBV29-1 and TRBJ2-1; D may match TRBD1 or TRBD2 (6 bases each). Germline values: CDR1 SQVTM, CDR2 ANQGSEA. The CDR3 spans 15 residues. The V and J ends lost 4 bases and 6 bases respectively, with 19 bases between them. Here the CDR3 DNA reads TGCAGCGTTGCGGGGGTGGCGGTGGGGGCCAATGAGCAGTTCTTC. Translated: CSVAGVAVGANEQFF.

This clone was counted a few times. Written as DNA, the CDR3 is TGTGCCAGCCATACTGAGGGAAACACCATATATTTT. Protein: CASHTEGNTIYF. The gene calls are TRBV6-5 and TRBJ1-3; the D is unclear. This CDR3 contains 12 residues. Germline V gene lookup returns CDR1 MNHEY and CDR2 SVGAGI. V lost 8 bases to trimming and J lost 4 bases, with 9 bases between them.

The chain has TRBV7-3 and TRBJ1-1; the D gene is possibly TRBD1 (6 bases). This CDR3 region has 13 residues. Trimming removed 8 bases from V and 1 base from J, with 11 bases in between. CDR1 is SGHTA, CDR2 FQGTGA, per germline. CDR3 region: CASLGGPNTEAFF. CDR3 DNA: TGTGCCAGCTTAGGGGGACCGAACACTGAAGCTTTCTTT.

Here the CDR3 reads CASSIQSGSTDTQYF. DNA of the CDR3: TGTGCCAGCAGCATCCAAAGCGGGAGCACAGATACGCAGTATTTT. The chain is built from TRBV7-2 and TRBJ2-3; TRBD2 is a possible D gene (6 bases). V was shortened by 5 bases and J by 0 bases, with 12 bases between the two germline ends. The CDR3 totals 15 residues. The V gene's germline CDR1 is SGHTA and CDR2 FQGNSA.

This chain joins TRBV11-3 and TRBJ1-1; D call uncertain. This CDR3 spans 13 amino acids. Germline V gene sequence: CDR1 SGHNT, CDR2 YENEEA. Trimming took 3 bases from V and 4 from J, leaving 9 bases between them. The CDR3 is CASSFASGTEAFF. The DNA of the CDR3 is TGTGCCAGCAGCTTCGCGAGTGGCACTGAAGCTTTCTTT.

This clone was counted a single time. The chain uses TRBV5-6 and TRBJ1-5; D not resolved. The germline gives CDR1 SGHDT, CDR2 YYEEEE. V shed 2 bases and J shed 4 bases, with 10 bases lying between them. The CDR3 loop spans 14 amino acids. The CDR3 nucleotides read TGTGCCAGCAGCTTAGGAGGGTCTAATCAGCCCCAGCATTTT. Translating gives CASSLGGSNQPQHF.

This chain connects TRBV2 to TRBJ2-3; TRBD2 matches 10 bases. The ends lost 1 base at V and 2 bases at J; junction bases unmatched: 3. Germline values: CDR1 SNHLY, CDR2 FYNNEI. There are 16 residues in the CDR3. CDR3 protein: CASSEGLAGVTDTQYF. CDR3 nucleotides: TGTGCCAGCAGTGAAGGCCTAGCGGGAGTCACAGATACGCAGTATTTT.

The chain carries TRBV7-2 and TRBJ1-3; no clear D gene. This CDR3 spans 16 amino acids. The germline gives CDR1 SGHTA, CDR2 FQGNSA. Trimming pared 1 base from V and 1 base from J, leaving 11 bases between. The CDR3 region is CASSLEVNPSGNTIYF. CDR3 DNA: TGTGCCAGCAGCTTAGAAGTGAATCCGTCTGGAAACACCATATATTTT.

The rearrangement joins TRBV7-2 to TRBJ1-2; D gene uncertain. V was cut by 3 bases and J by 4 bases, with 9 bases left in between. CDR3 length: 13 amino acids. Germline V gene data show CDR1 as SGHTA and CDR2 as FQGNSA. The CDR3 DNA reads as TGTGCCAGCAGCTTGACGGAAATCTATGGCTACACCTTC. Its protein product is CASSLTEIYGYTF.

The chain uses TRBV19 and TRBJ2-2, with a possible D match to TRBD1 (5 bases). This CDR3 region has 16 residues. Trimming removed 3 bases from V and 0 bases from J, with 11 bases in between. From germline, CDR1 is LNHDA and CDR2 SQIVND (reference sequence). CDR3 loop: CASSIMGRTNTGELFF. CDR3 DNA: TGTGCCAGTAGTATTATGGGGCGCACGAACACCGGGGAGCTGTTTTTT.

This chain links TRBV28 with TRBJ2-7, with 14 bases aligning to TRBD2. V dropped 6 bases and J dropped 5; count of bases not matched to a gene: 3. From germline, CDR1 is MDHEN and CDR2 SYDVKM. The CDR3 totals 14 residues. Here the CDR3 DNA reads TGTGCCAGCAGCCAGACTAGCGGGAGGGACGAGCAGTACTTC. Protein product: CASSQTSGRDEQYF.

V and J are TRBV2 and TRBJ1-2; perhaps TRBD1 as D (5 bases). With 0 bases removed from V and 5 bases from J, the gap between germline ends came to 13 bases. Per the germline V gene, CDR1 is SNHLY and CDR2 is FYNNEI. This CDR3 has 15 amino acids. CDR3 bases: TGTGCCAGCAGTGAAGCCCAGGGTAACCAATATGGCTACACCTTC. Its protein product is CASSEAQGNQYGYTF.

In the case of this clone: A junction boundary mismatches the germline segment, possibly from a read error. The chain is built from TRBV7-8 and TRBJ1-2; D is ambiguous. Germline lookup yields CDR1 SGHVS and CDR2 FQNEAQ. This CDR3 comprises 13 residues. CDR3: CASSLDASYGYTF. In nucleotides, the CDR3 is TGTGCCAGCAGTTTAGACGCCTCCTATGGCTACACCTTC.

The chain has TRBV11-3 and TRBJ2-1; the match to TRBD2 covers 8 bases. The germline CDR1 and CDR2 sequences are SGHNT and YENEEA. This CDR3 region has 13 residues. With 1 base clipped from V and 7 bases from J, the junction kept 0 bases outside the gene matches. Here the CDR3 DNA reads TGTGCCAGCAGCTTAGCGGGAGGGAATGAGCAGTTCTTC. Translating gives CASSLAGGNEQFF. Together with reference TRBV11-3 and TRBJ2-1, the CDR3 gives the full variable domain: EAGVVQSPRYKIIEKKQPVAFWCNPISGHNTLYWYLQNLGQGPELLIRYENEEAVDDSQLPKDRFSAERLKGVDSTLKIQPAELGDSAVYLCASSLAGGNEQFFGPGTRLTVL.

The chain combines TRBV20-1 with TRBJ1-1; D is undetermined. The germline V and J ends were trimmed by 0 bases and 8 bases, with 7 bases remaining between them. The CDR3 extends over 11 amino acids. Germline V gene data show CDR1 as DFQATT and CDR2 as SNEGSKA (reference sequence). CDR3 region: CSARDPTEAFF. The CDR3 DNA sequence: TGCAGTGCTAGAGACCCTACCGAAGCTTTCTTT.

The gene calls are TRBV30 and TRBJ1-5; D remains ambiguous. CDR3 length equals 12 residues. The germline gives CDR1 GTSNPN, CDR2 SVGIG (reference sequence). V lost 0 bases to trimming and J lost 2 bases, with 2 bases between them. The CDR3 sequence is CAWSVGNQPQHF. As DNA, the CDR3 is TGTGCCTGGAGTGTAGGCAATCAGCCCCAGCATTTT.

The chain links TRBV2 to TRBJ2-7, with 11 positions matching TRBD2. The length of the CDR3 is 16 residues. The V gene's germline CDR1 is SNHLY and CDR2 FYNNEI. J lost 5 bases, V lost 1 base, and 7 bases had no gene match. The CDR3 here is CASSEVRTSGSHEQYF. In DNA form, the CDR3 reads TGTGCCAGCAGTGAAGTTCGGACTAGCGGGTCTCACGAGCAGTACTTC.

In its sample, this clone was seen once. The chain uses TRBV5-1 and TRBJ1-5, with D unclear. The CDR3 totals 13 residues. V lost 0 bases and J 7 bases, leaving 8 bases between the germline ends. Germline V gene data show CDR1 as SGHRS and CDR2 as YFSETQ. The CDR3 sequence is CASSLEGRQPQHF. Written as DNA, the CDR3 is TGCGCCAGCAGCTTGGAGGGAAGGCAGCCCCAGCATTTT.

The CDR3 sequence: CASSPSSGEAYNEQFF. The DNA of the CDR3 is TGTGCCAGCAGCCCCTCGTCCGGGGAAGCCTACAATGAGCAGTTCTTC. The rearrangement uses TRBV7-6 and TRBJ2-1; D perhaps matches TRBD2 (5 bases). Looked up from germline, CDR1 is SGHVS and CDR2 is FNYEAQ. This CDR3 spans 16 amino acids. Trimming stripped 5 bases from V and 2 bases from J, with 16 bases between.

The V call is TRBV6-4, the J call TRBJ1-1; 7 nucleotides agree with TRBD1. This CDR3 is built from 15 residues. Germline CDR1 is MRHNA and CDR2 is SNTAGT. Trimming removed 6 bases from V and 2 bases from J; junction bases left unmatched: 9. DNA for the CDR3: TGTGCCAGCAGGAACCGACAGGGACCAAACACTGAAGCTTTCTTT. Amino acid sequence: CASRNRQGPNTEAFF.

The CDR3 coding sequence is TGTGCCAGCAGCTTGTGGGGGCCGCTGGAGACCCAGTACTTC. It codes for CASSLWGPLETQYF. The chain is built from TRBV5-5 and TRBJ2-5, with D possibly matching TRBD1 (6 bases). The CDR3 sequence is 14 residues long. Germline loops: CDR1 SGHKS, CDR2 YYEKEE (reference sequence). Between the trimmed V and J ends, which lost 1 base and 5 bases, there was a span of 12 bases. Full variable domain (outside the CDR3, taken from reference TRBV5-5 and TRBJ2-5): DAGVTQSPTHLIKTRGQQVTLRCSPISGHKSVSWYQQVLGQGPQFIFQYYEKEERGRGNFPDRFSARQFPNYSSELNVNALLLGDSALYLCASSLWGPLETQYFGPGTRLLVL.

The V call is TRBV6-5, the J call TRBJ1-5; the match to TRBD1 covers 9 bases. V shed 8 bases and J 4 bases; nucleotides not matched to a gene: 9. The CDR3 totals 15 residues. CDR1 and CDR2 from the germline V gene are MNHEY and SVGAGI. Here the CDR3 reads CASRTGGEGNQPQHF. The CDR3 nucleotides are TGTGCCAGCCGAACAGGGGGCGAGGGGAATCAGCCCCAGCATTTT.